This is a list of T cell receptor beta chains from one sample in a study of shared clonotypes between healthy human individuals. Sequenced by immunoSEQ multiplex PCR; TCRdb stores in-frame clones only, minus some. Here the sample spans 650,000 to 800,000 clones, around 90% being singletons. The sequenced sample was naive CD8+ T cells sorted from blood. The receptors originated from a man in his thirties or forties in good health. The CDR3 runs from the conserved cysteine through the conserved F or W. Fields, in order: V gene, D gene, J gene, clone size, CDR3 DNA, CDR3 protein. D genes are given only for firm matches. For some rows the clone size is stated as once, few or many, or as a class when expanded; others skip it.

TRBV14,-,TRBJ2-7,-,TGTGCCAGCAGCCAAGATCCACAGGGAGGGTTTTACGAGCAGTACTTC,CASSQDPQGGFYEQYF
TRBV4-1,TRBD1,TRBJ2-2,-,TGCGCCAGCAGCCCCACCACCCTAGGTACAGGGGGGTCCGGGGAGCTGTTTTTT,CASSPTTLGTGGSGELFF
TRBV27,-,TRBJ2-5,-,TGTGCCAGCAGCCCATCGTCGACTTGGGCCCAGTACTTC,CASSPSSTWAQYF
TRBV29-1,-,TRBJ2-2,-,TGCAGCGCCGTCATGGCGAACACCGGGGAGCTGTTTTTT,CSAVMANTGELFF
TRBV27,-,TRBJ2-1,-,TGTGCCAGCAGTCAGGACACATCAGACACGTACAATGAGCAGTTCTTC,CASSQDTSDTYNEQFF
TRBV7-9,-,TRBJ2-7,-,TGTGCCAGCAGCTTAAGTCACCAAACCGTGGGCCACGAGCAGTACTTC,CASSLSHQTVGHEQYF
TRBV19,TRBD1,TRBJ1-5,-,TGTGCCAGTAGTACCGGACAGGAGTCTCAGCCCCAGCATTTT,CASSTGQESQPQHF
TRBV4-1,-,TRBJ1-5,-,TGCGCCAGCAGCCACAATTCAGGAACGGGGAACCGAAATCAGCCCCAGCATTTT,CASSHNSGTGNRNQPQHF
TRBV4-3,-,TRBJ2-1,-,TGCGCCAGCAGCCAAGAACTCTTAGTTAGTGGTTACAATGAGCAGTTCTTC,CASSQELLVSGYNEQFF
TRBV9,TRBD2,TRBJ2-7,-,TGTGCCAGCAGCCCAGCGGGCAGCGGGAGGGCTAACGAGCAGTACTTC,CASSPAGSGRANEQYF
TRBV7-2,-,TRBJ2-7,-,TGTGCCAGCAGCTTATACCGGGGTACCTACGAGCAGTACTTC,CASSLYRGTYEQYF
TRBV13,-,TRBJ2-1,-,TGTGCCAGCAGCTTGACCGGGACGGAACACTACAATGAGCAGTTCTTC,CASSLTGTEHYNEQFF
TRBV30,-,TRBJ2-1,once,TGTGCCTGGAGAAGACTGGAGTGGGACCGGCATGAGCAGTTCTTC,CAWRRLEWDRHEQFF
TRBV7-8,-,TRBJ1-2,-,TGTGCCAGCAGCTTAGAGGTCGGGGGAGGCCCGGGCTACACCTTC,CASSLEVGGGPGYTF
TRBV19,TRBD1,TRBJ1-5,-,TGTGCCAGTAGTATTACGGGACAGGGGCACCTCCAGCCCCAGCATTTT,CASSITGQGHLQPQHF
TRBV7-6,-,TRBJ2-2,-,TGTGCCAGCAGCCCCCGGAACACCGGGGAGCTGTTTTTT,CASSPRNTGELFF
TRBV28,-,TRBJ1-1,-,TGTGCCAGCAGGGAGGGCCCTGAAGCTTTCTTT,CASREGPEAFF
TRBV4-1,-,TRBJ1-5,-,TGCGCCAGCAGCCGCCAGGGTGAGGGGCAGCCCCAGCATTTT,CASSRQGEGQPQHF
TRBV27,-,TRBJ2-7,-,TGTGCCAGCAGTTTGACTGGGAGCTCCTACGAGCAGTACTTC,CASSLTGSSYEQYF
TRBV9,TRBD1,TRBJ1-2,once,TGTGCCAGCAGCGCGCTCACAGGGGACTATAGCTACACCTTC,CASSALTGDYSYTF
TRBV4-3,TRBD1,TRBJ1-1,-,TGCGCCAGCAGCCAAGATTGGTGGGACAGAGAAGCTTTCTTT,CASSQDWWDREAFF
TRBV12-5,-,TRBJ2-1,-,TGTGCTAGTGGTTTCTCTCTCAATGAGCAGTTCTTC,CASGFSLNEQFF
TRBV10-2,TRBD2,TRBJ2-5,-,TGCGCCAGCAGTAGACTAGCGGGACAAGAGACCCAGTACTTC,CASSRLAGQETQYF
TRBV7-2,TRBD2,TRBJ2-5,-,TGTGCCAGCAGCTCGACTAGCGGGAGGTCTAAGACCCAGTACTTC,CASSSTSGRSKTQYF
TRBV7-9,TRBD1,TRBJ1-2,-,TGTGCCAGCAGTGTCCCCCTACAGGGGGCGATAAAAGGCTACACCTTC,CASSVPLQGAIKGYTF
TRBV10-3,TRBD1,TRBJ1-5,-,TGTGCCATCAGTGGTGACAGGGAGCCCCAGCATTTT,CAISGDREPQHF